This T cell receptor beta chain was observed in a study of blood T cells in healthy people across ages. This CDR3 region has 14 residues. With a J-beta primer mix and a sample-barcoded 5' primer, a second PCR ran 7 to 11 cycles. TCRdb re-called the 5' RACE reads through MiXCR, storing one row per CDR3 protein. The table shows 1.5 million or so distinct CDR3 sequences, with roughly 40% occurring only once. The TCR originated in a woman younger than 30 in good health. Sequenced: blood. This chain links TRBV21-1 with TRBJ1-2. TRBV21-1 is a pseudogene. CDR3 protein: CASSKDHRAFGYTF. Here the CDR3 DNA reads TGTGCCAGCAGCAAAGACCACCGCGCTTTCGGCTACACCTTC.